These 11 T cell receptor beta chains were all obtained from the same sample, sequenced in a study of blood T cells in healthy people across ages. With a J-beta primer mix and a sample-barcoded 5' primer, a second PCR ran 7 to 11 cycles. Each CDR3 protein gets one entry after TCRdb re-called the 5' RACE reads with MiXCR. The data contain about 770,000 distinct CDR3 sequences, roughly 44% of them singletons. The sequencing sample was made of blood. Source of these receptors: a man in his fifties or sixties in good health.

CDR3 protein: CASSCRAELAETQYF. CDR3 DNA: TGTGCCAGCAGCTGCAGGGCGGAGTTGGCAGAGACCCAGTACTTC. This chain links TRBV21-1 with TRBJ2-5; TRBD1 is the table's D call and was not checked against the DNA. TRBV21-1 constitutes a pseudogene. This CDR3 comprises 15 residues.

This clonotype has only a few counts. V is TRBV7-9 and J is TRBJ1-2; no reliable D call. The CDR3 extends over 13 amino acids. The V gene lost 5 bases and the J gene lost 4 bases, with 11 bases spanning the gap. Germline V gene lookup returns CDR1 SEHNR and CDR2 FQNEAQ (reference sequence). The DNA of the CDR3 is TGTGCCAGCAGCGTAGGGAATTTCTATGGCTACACCTTC. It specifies CASSVGNFYGYTF.

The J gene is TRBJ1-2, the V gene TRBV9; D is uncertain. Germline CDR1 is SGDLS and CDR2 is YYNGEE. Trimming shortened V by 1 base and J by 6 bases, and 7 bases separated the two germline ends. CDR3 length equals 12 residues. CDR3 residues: CASSVTQHGYTF. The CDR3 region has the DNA TGTGCCAGCAGCGTAACACAACATGGCTACACCTTC. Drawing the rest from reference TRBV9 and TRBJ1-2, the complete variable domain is DSGVTQTPKHLITATGQRVTLRCSPRSGDLSVYWYQQSLDQGLQFLIQYYNGEERAKGNILERFSAQQFPDLHSELNLSSLELGDSALYFCASSVTQHGYTFGSGTRLTVV.

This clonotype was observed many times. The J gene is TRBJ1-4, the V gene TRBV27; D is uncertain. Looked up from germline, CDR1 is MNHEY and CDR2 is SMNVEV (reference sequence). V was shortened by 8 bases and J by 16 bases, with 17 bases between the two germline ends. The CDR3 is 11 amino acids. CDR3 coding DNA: TGTGCCAGCCCCCAGTCCGGCAGCGGGTTTTTT. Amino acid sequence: CASPQSGSGFF.

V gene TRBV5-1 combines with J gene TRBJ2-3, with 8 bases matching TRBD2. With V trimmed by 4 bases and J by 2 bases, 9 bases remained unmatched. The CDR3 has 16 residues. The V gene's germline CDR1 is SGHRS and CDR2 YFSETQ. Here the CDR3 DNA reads TGCGCCAGCAGCCGAGGACTAGCCCGACCCACAGATACGCAGTATTTT. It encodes CASSRGLARPTDTQYF.

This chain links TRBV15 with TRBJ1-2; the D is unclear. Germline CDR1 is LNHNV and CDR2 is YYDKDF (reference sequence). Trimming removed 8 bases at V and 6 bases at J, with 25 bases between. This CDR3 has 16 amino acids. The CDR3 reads CATGTSLQLPSDGYTF. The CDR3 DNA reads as TGTGCCACCGGCACATCACTGCAGCTCCCTTCGGATGGCTACACCTTC.

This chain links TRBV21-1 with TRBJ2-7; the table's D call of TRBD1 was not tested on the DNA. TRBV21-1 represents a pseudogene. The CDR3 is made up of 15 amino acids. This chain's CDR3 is CASRPGSDPEYEQYF. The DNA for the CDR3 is TGTGCCAGCAGACCCGGGTCGGACCCGGAGTACGAGCAGTACTTC.

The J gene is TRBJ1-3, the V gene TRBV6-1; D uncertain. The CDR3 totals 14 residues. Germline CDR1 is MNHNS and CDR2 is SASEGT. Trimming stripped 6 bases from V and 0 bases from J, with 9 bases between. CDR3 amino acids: CASSEGGSGNTIYF. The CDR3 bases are TGTGCCAGCAGCGAGGGCGGCTCTGGAAACACCATATATTTT.

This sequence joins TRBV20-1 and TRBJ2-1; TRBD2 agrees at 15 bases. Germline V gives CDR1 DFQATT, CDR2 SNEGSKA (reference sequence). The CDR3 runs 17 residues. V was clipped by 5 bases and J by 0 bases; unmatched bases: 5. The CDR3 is CSAGLAGGQSSYNEQFF. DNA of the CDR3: TGCAGTGCTGGACTAGCGGGGGGGCAAAGCTCCTACAATGAGCAGTTCTTC.

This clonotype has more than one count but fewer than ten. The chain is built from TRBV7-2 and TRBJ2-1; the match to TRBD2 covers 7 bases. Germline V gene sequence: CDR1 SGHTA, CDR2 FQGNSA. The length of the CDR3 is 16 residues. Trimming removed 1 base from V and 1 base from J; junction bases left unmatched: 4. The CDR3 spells CASSLGWGGSYNEQFF. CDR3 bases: TGTGCCAGCAGCTTAGGTTGGGGGGGTTCCTACAATGAGCAGTTCTTC.

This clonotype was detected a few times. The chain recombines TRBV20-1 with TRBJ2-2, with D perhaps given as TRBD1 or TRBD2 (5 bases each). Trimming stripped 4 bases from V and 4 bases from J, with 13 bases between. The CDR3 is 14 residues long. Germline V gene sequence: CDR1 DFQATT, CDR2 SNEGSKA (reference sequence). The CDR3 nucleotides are TGCAGTGCTAAAACCCCGGGACGCACCGGGGAGCTGTTTTTT. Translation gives CSAKTPGRTGELFF.